The 10 T cell receptor beta chains listed next were all sequenced from one sample in a study of T cell responses to AZD1222 COVID-19 vaccine. Using immunoSEQ multiplex PCR, the repertoire was profiled, and TCRdb retains in-frame clones only, with some absent. The sample consists of about 130,000 clones, 93% of them appearing once. The sequencing used peripheral blood, collected on day 0 of AZD1222 vaccination. These receptors were obtained from an adult in good health.

V is TRBV5-1 and J is TRBJ2-1, with D possibly being TRBD2 (5 bases). The germline CDR1 and CDR2 sequences are SGHRS and YFSETQ. V dropped 4 bases and J dropped 5 bases, with 7 bases sitting between them. The CDR3 extends over 12 amino acids. The CDR3 here is CASSEGNNEQFF. Written as DNA, the CDR3 is TGCGCCAGCAGCGAGGGTAACAATGAGCAGTTCTTC.

In its sample, this clone was seen once. The gene calls are TRBV12-2 and TRBJ2-3; the table's D call of TRBD2 was not tested on the DNA. TRBV12-2 is deemed a pseudogene. This CDR3 comprises 17 residues. CDR3 DNA sequence: TGTGCAAGTCGGAGAGAGGGGGGGACCTCTAGCACAGATACGCAGTATTTT. Encoded protein: CASRREGGTSSTDTQYF.

The genes are TRBV28 and TRBJ2-7; 13 nucleotides align to TRBD2. Germline CDR1 is MDHEN and CDR2 is SYDVKM. Losses at the gene ends were 6 bases for V and 3 bases for J; bases not matched to a gene: 8. The CDR3 is made up of 16 amino acids. CDR3: CASSLPRTSGGYEQYF. CDR3 nucleotide sequence: TGTGCCAGCAGCCTCCCTCGGACTAGCGGGGGCTACGAGCAGTACTTC.

The chain recombines TRBV5-8 with TRBJ2-1, with D maybe TRBD2 (7 bases). Trimming stripped 4 bases from V and 7 bases from J, with 15 bases between. The CDR3 is 14 amino acids. The V gene's germline CDR1 is SGHTS and CDR2 YDEGEE. As DNA, the CDR3 is TGTGCCAGCAGCCTTTTCGGGGGGCTGAATGAGCAGTTCTTC. This encodes CASSLFGGLNEQFF.

The chain links TRBV3-1 (or the pseudogene TRBV3-2) to TRBJ2-3; 16 bases align to TRBD2. Germline CDR1 and CDR2: LGHDT and YNNKEL (reference sequence). V gave up 1 base and J gave up 10 bases; unmatched junction bases: 8. The CDR3 has 17 residues. CDR3 region: CASSQGLPGLAGGPQYF. The CDR3 nucleotides read TGTGCCAGCAGCCAAGGACTCCCGGGACTAGCGGGGGGGCCGCAGTATTTT.

The rearrangement joins TRBV19 to TRBJ1-6, with a possible D match to TRBD1 (6 bases). The CDR3 covers 15 residues. Germline V gives CDR1 LNHDA, CDR2 SQIVND (reference sequence). The germline V and J ends were trimmed by 2 bases and 3 bases, with 8 bases remaining between them. The chain's CDR3 is CASSIKDSYNSPLHF. The CDR3, as DNA: TGTGCCAGTAGTATAAAGGACAGCTATAATTCACCCCTCCACTTT.

This chain connects TRBV10-3 to TRBJ2-1; tentatively, D is TRBD2 (5 bases). The V end lost 6 bases, the J end lost 0 bases, and 15 bases lay between the germline ends. Per germline, CDR1 ENHRY and CDR2 SYGVKD. This CDR3 is 16 amino acids long. CDR3 DNA sequence: TGTGCCATCAGCCGCGAGGCTAGCCCCTCCTACAATGAGCAGTTCTTC. Residues: CAISREASPSYNEQFF.

This chain links TRBV5-1 with TRBJ2-3, with D perhaps assigned TRBD1 or TRBD2 (6 bases each). With 4 bases removed from V and 3 bases from J, the gap between germline ends came to 18 bases. This CDR3 has 16 residues. Looked up from germline, CDR1 is SGHRS and CDR2 is YFSETQ. Here the CDR3 DNA reads TGCGCCAGCAGCCCGGGGGCAAATCGGGGGACAGATACGCAGTATTTT. This codes for CASSPGANRGTDTQYF.

Notes on this clone: At one of its ends the junction is not consistent with the germline gene, which may arise from a read error. This sequence joins TRBV5-1 and TRBJ2-2, with D uncertain. This CDR3 comprises 16 residues. Germline CDR1 and CDR2: SGHRS and YFSETQ. The CDR3 protein is CASSTSRRLNTEELFF. The CDR3 DNA reads TGCGCCAGCAGCACAAGCAGGCGACTGAACACCGAGGAGCTGTTTTTT.

The chain joins TRBV11-2 to TRBJ1-1; D perhaps matches TRBD1 (6 bases). V lost 3 bases, J lost 10 bases, and 15 bases lay in between. CDR1 is SGHAT, CDR2 FQNNGV, per germline. CDR3 length: 13 residues. The chain's CDR3 is CASSLAGAISAFF. CDR3 coding DNA: TGTGCCAGCAGCTTGGCAGGGGCCATCTCAGCTTTCTTT. The entire variable domain, with the rest obtained from reference TRBV11-2 and TRBJ1-1, is as follows: EAGVAQSPRYKIIEKRQSVAFWCNPISGHATLYWYQQILGQGPKLLIQFQNNGVVDDSQLPKDRFSAERLKGVDSTLKIQPAKLEDSAVYLCASSLAGAISAFFGQGTRLTVV.